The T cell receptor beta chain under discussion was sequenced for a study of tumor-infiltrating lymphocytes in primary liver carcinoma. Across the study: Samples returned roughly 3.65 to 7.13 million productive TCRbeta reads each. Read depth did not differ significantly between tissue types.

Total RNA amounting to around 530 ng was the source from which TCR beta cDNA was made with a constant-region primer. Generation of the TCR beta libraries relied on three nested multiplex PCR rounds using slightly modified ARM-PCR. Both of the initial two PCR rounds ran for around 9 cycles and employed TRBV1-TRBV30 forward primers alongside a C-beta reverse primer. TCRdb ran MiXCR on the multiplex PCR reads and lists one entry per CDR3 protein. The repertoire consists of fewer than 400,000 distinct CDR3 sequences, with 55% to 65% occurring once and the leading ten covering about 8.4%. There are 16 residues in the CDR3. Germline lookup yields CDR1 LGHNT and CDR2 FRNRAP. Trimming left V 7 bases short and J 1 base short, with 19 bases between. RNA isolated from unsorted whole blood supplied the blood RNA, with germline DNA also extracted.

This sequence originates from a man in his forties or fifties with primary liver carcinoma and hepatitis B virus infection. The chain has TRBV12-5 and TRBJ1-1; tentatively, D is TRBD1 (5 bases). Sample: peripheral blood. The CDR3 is CASAVGPAGTNTEAFF. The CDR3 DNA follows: TGTGCTAGTGCTGTTGGGCCGGCGGGGACGAACACTGAAGCTTTCTTT. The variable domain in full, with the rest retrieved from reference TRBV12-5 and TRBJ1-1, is DARVTQTPRHKVTEMGQEVTMRCQPILGHNTVFWYRQTMMQGLELLAYFRNRAPLDDSGMPKDRFSAEMPDATLATLKIQPSEPRDSAVYFCASAVGPAGTNTEAFFGQGTRLTVV.